These 25 T cell receptor beta chains came from one sample sequenced in a study of Tregs in tolerant kidney transplant recipients. TCRdb keeps only in-frame clones here, not all; method: immunoSEQ multiplex PCR. The sample shows roughly 250,000 clones, around 82% of them seen only once. The source material was CD4+ T cells from blood. The receptors here all came from a human donor in good health.

This clone was found once. The V and J genes are TRBV30 and TRBJ2-7; TRBD1 agrees at 10 bases. This CDR3 is built from 15 residues. Germline CDR1 is GTSNPN and CDR2 is SVGIG (reference sequence). Trimming removed 4 bases from V and 4 bases from J; junction bases left unmatched: 10. The CDR3 sequence: CAWIGPGTGEYEQYF. The DNA for the CDR3 is TGTGCCTGGATAGGCCCCGGGACAGGGGAATACGAGCAGTACTTC.

This clone appeared a single time. The chain has TRBV7-6 and TRBJ2-3, with D perhaps TRBD2 (6 bases). Trimming cost V 4 bases and J 4 bases, with 9 bases left between them. The CDR3 is 13 amino acids. The germline gives CDR1 SGHVS, CDR2 FNYEAQ. As DNA, the CDR3 is TGTGCCAGCAGCTACTCTAGCGCAGATACGCAGTATTTT. Protein sequence: CASSYSSADTQYF.

The rearrangement joins TRBV27 to TRBJ1-1, with TRBD1 matching 7 bases. V was clipped by 6 bases and J by 2 bases; unmatched bases: 12. Germline V gives CDR1 MNHEY, CDR2 SMNVEV (reference sequence). The CDR3 spans 16 residues. The CDR3 DNA sequence: TGTGCCAGCAGCAAGGGGGCGACTACCCATAACACTGAAGCTTTCTTT. This encodes CASSKGATTHNTEAFF.

V is TRBV27 and J is TRBJ1-1, with TRBD1 as a possible D gene (5 bases). The V gene's germline CDR1 is MNHEY and CDR2 SMNVEV (reference sequence). V shed 5 bases and J shed 11 bases, with 21 bases lying between them. This CDR3 is built from 14 residues. The CDR3 spells CASSRGPGQPNAFF. In DNA form, the CDR3 reads TGTGCCAGCAGTAGGGGACCAGGCCAACCGAACGCTTTCTTT.

The rearrangement joins TRBV7-9 to TRBJ2-1, with a possible D match to TRBD1 (7 bases). Trimming took 1 base from V and 3 from J, leaving 10 bases between them. The CDR3 contains 15 residues. The germline V gene has CDR1 SEHNR and CDR2 FQNEAQ (reference sequence). The chain's CDR3 is CASSLGQGGYNEQFF. CDR3 sequence (DNA): TGTGCCAGCAGCTTAGGACAGGGAGGCTACAATGAGCAGTTCTTC.

This clone was observed once. The same CDR3 also results from other DNA sequences found in this sample. The chain couples TRBV29-1 to TRBJ1-1; weak D call: TRBD1 (6 bases). Germline assignment: CDR1 SQVTM and CDR2 ANQGSEA. The CDR3 totals 14 residues. Trimming removed 3 bases from V and 5 bases from J, with 16 bases in between. CDR3 amino acids: CSVDGQGLRTEAFF. For the CDR3, the DNA is TGCAGCGTTGATGGGCAGGGGCTACGTACTGAAGCTTTCTTT. Full variable domain (outside the CDR3, taken from reference TRBV29-1 and TRBJ1-1): SAVISQKPSRDICQRGTSLTIQCQVDSQVTMMFWYRQQPGQSLTLIATANQGSEATYESGFVIDKFPISRPNLTFSTLTVSNMSPEDSSIYLCSVDGQGLRTEAFFGQGTRLTVV.

V and J are TRBV19 and TRBJ1-2; no reliable D call. V was clipped by 2 bases and J by 5 bases, with 9 bases between them. This CDR3 has 13 residues. Germline CDR1 is LNHDA and CDR2 is SQIVND (reference sequence). The CDR3 region is CASSITIEYGYTF. CDR3 coding DNA: TGTGCCAGTAGTATAACGATAGAATATGGCTACACCTTC.

This sequence joins TRBV13 and TRBJ1-1; TRBD1 is a possible D gene (5 bases). The germline V and J ends were trimmed by 2 bases and 0 bases, with 10 bases remaining between them. This CDR3 has 15 residues. CDR1 is PRHDT, CDR2 FYEKMQ, per germline (reference sequence). As DNA, the CDR3 is TGTGCCAGCAGCTTATGGGGCAGGGTGAACACTGAAGCTTTCTTT. Its translation: CASSLWGRVNTEAFF.

The V gene is TRBV19, the J gene TRBJ1-5, with TRBD1 identical over 11 bases. After removal of 5 bases from V and 3 bases from J, the junction contained 15 bases not matched to a gene. Germline V gene data show CDR1 as LNHDA and CDR2 as SQIVND (reference sequence). This CDR3 has 19 amino acids. CDR3 DNA: TGTGCCAGTAGTTCGCAACCGGGACAGGGGGTGCCCCTCAATCAGCCCCAGCATTTT. Its translation is CASSSQPGQGVPLNQPQHF.

The genes are TRBV9 and TRBJ1-2, with a tentative D call TRBD1 (5 bases). CDR1 SGDLS and CDR2 YYNGEE come from the germline V gene. CDR3 length: 16 residues. Trimming took 3 bases from V and 3 from J, leaving 18 bases between them. CDR3 nucleotide sequence: TGTGCCAGCAGCGCAAGACCCAGGGTTGGGGACTATGGCTACACCTTC. Its protein is CASSARPRVGDYGYTF.

This clone turned up a few times. The chain couples TRBV27 to TRBJ1-1, with TRBD1 matching over 7 bases. The CDR3 length is 14 residues. Germline V gene lookup returns CDR1 MNHEY and CDR2 SMNVEV (reference sequence). Germline trimming cut 5 bases from V and 4 bases from J; bases unmatched to any gene: 7. The CDR3 spells CASSTLRQGTEAFF. The CDR3 DNA follows: TGTGCCAGCAGTACCCTGCGACAGGGCACTGAAGCTTTCTTT.

In DNA form, the CDR3 reads TGTGCCAGCCGGCGGGGGGGCACAGATACGCAGTATTTT. As protein: CASRRGGTDTQYF. The V and J genes are TRBV6-6 and TRBJ2-3, with 8 bases that match TRBD2. With V trimmed by 8 bases and J by 1 base, 2 bases remained unmatched. The germline V gene has CDR1 MNHNY and CDR2 SVGAGI (reference sequence). The CDR3 length is 13 residues.

This clone has more than one count but fewer than ten. J is TRBJ1-1 and V is TRBV9, with TRBD1 as a possible D gene (5 bases). The CDR3 is 12 amino acids. The V gene lost 5 bases and the J gene lost 8 bases, with 13 bases spanning the gap. CDR1 and CDR2 from the germline V gene are SGDLS and YYNGEE. The DNA of the CDR3 is TGTGCCAGCAGTTGGGGGAACGGGGAAGCTTTCTTT. Translating gives CASSWGNGEAFF.

The rearrangement links TRBV6-4 to TRBJ1-2, with D hard to call. The CDR3 contains 12 residues. Germline CDR1 is MRHNA and CDR2 is SNTAGT. Between the trimmed V and J ends, which lost 2 bases and 5 bases, there was a span of 6 bases. CDR3 loop: CASSDARYGYTF. CDR3 nucleotides: TGTGCCAGCAGTGACGCCAGATATGGCTACACCTTC.

The chain links TRBV7-9 to TRBJ1-2; no reliable D call. Trimming took off 2 bases at V and 7 bases at J, with 14 bases between the two ends. The CDR3 is 14 amino acids. CDR1 and CDR2 from the germline V gene are SEHNR and FQNEAQ (reference sequence). The CDR3 DNA is TGTGCCAGCAGCTTACTCGATTCAGTAGTTGGCTACACCTTC. Amino acid sequence: CASSLLDSVVGYTF.

The chain joins TRBV7-2 to TRBJ1-5, with D perhaps TRBD1 (6 bases). The CDR3 loop spans 15 amino acids. Germline lookup yields CDR1 SGHTA and CDR2 FQGNSA. Trimming took off 4 bases at V and 2 bases at J, with 12 bases between the two ends. The CDR3 region has the DNA TGTGCCAGCAGCTCGGTGGCAGGGGGCAATCAGCCCCAGCATTTT. Translated, it gives CASSSVAGGNQPQHF.

The V and J genes are TRBV6-5 and TRBJ2-1; 7 positions agree with TRBD1. Trimming at V came to 7 bases and at J to 6 bases, leaving 9 bases not matched to a gene. Germline CDR1 MNHEY, CDR2 SVGAGI. The CDR3 sequence is 14 residues long. The CDR3 DNA sequence: TGTGCCAGCAAGGTTGAGGGGGCGATCAATGAGCAGTTCTTC. This encodes CASKVEGAINEQFF.

The rearrangement uses TRBV7-9 and TRBJ2-3; TRBD1 or TRBD2 may be the D gene (6 bases each). Germline loops: CDR1 SEHNR, CDR2 FQNEAQ (reference sequence). V was pared by 0 bases and J by 4 bases, with 11 bases between. This CDR3 has 15 amino acids. CDR3 sequence (DNA): TGTGCCAGCAGCTTAGCGGGAAGGGGGGCAGATACGCAGTATTTT. It encodes CASSLAGRGADTQYF. The entire variable domain, with the rest obtained from reference TRBV7-9 and TRBJ2-3, is as follows: DTGVSQNPRHKITKRGQNVTFRCDPISEHNRLYWYRQTLGQGPEFLTYFQNEAQLEKSRLLSDRFSAERPKGSFSTLEIQRTEQGDSAMYLCASSLAGRGADTQYFGPGTRLTVL.

The chain combines TRBV5-1 with TRBJ1-1, with D hard to call. From germline, CDR1 is SGHRS and CDR2 YFSETQ. The CDR3 spans 12 residues. Trimming stripped 7 bases from V and 0 bases from J, with 7 bases between. Here the CDR3 reads CASRGVNTEAFF. In DNA, the CDR3 is TGCGCCAGCCGTGGGGTGAACACTGAAGCTTTCTTT.

The sample holds a few counts of this clone. V usage is TRBV6-5 and J usage is TRBJ1-1; no clear D gene. CDR1 is MNHEY, CDR2 SVGAGI, per germline. The CDR3 contains 14 residues. Deletions cut 9 bases from V and 1 base from J, with 15 bases between. CDR3 in DNA: TGTGCCAGTCACCGGGCGGCGTCGAACACTGAAGCTTTCTTT. Its protein product is CASHRAASNTEAFF.

J is TRBJ1-3 and V is TRBV6-5; D not certain. V gave up 6 bases and J gave up 4 bases, with 13 bases separating them. Per germline, CDR1 MNHEY and CDR2 SVGAGI. This CDR3 spans 14 amino acids. The CDR3 DNA follows: TGTGCCAGCAGACGACCTGGGCAGGGAAACACCATATATTTT. It yields the protein CASRRPGQGNTIYF.

This clone appeared once. This sample includes further DNA sequences coding for the same CDR3. The V and J genes are TRBV11-2 and TRBJ1-5; D gene unclear. Trimming took off 2 bases at V and 6 bases at J, with 8 bases between the two ends. CDR1 and CDR2 from the germline V gene are SGHAT and FQNNGV. CDR3 length equals 13 residues. Here the CDR3 reads CASSLREGQPQHF. CDR3 nucleotide sequence: TGTGCCAGCAGCTTAAGGGAGGGTCAGCCCCAGCATTTT.

V and J are TRBV5-8 and TRBJ2-3; maybe TRBD1 (5 bases). This CDR3 spans 13 amino acids. The germline V and J ends were trimmed by 1 base and 6 bases, with 9 bases remaining between them. The germline CDR1 and CDR2 sequences are SGHTS and YDEGEE. CDR3 sequence reads: CASSLQGSDTQYF. The CDR3 nucleotides are TGTGCCAGCAGCTTGCAGGGATCCGATACGCAGTATTTT.

V and J are TRBV5-4 and TRBJ2-5; 7 bases fit TRBD1. The J call may be mistaken, given a closer DNA end match to TRBJ2-7. The CDR3 has 13 amino acids. Looked up from germline, CDR1 is SGHNT and CDR2 is YYREEE (reference sequence). This CDR3 is CASSRDSWNEQYF. DNA of the CDR3: TGTGCCAGCAGTCGGGACAGCTGGAACGAGCAGTACTTC.

A note on this clone: An end of the junction differs from the germline gene, which may be a read error. This sequence joins TRBV5-8 and TRBJ2-6; D remains ambiguous. Per the germline V gene, CDR1 is SGHTS and CDR2 is YDEGEE. The CDR3 length is 16 residues. The CDR3 is CASSLGLYSGANVLTF. The CDR3 nucleotides are TGTGCCAGCAGTTTGGGTCTATACTCTGGGGCCAACGTCCTGACTTTC.